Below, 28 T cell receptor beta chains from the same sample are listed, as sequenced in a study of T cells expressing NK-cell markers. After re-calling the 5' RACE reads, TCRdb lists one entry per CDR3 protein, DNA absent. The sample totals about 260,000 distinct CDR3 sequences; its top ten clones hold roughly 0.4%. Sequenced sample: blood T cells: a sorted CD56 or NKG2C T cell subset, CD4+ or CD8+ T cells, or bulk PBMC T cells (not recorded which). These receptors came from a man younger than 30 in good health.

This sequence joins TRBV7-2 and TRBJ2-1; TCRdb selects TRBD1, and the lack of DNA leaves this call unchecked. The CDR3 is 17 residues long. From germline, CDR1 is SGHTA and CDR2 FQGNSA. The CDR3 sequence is CASSLVTPRDEYNEQFF.

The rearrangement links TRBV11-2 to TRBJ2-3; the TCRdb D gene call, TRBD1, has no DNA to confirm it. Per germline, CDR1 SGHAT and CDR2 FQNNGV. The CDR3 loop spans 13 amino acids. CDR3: CASSSNSGQTQYF.

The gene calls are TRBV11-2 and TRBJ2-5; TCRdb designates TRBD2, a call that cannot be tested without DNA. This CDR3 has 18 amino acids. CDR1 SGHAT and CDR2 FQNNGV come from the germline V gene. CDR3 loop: CASSLPPRGSGYQETQYF.

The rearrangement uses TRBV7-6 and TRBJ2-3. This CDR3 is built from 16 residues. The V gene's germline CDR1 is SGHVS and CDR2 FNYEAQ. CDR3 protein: CASSFGSSSSTDTQYF.

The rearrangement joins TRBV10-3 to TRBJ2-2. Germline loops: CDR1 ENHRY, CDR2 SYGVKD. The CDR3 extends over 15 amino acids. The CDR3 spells CAISEPTPNTGELFF.

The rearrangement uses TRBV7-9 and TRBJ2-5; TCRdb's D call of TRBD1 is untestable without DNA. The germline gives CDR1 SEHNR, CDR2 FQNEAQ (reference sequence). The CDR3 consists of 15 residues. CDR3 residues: CASSSNEGIQETQYF.

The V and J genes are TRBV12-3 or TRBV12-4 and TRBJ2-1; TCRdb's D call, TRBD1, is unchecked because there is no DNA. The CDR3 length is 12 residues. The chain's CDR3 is CASSLGPGKKFF.

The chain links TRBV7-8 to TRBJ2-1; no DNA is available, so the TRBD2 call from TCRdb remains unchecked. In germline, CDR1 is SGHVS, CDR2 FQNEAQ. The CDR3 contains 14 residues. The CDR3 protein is CASSPSGTSNEQFF.

This chain's CDR3 is CASSQSGTREPVGENNEQFF. J is TRBJ2-1 and V is TRBV4-1; TCRdb selects TRBD2, and the lack of DNA leaves this call unchecked. This CDR3 comprises 20 residues. Germline V CDR1 and CDR2: MGHRA, YSYEKL.

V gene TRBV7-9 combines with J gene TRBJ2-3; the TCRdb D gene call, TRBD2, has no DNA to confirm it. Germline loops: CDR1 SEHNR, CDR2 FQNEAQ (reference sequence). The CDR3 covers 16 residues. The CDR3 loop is CASSSGRLAGADTQYF.

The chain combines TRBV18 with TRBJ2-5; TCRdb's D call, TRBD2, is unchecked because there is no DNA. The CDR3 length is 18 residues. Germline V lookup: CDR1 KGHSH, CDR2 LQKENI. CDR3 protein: CASSPPLSWTATQETQYF.

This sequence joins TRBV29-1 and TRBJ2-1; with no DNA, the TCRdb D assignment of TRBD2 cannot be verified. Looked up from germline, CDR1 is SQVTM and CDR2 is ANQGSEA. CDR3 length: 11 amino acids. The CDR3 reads CSVVVGEVLFF.

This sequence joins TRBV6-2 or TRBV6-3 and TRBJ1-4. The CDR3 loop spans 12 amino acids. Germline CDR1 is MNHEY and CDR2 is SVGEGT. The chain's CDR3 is CASARSNEKLFF.

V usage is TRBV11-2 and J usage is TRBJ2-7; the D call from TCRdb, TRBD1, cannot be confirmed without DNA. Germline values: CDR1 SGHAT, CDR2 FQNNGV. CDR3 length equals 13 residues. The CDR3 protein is CASSADRAYEQYF.

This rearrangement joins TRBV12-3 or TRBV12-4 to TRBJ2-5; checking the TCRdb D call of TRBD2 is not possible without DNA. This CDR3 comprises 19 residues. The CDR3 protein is CASSPFPLVGSGREETQYF.

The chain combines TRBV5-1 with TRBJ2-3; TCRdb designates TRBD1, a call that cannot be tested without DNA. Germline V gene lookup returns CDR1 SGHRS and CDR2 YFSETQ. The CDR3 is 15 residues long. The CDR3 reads CASSLEGQSPDTQYF.

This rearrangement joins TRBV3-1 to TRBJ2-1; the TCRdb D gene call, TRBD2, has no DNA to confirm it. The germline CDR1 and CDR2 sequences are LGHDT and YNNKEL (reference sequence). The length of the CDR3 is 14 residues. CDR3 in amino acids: CASTLAGVSHEQFF.

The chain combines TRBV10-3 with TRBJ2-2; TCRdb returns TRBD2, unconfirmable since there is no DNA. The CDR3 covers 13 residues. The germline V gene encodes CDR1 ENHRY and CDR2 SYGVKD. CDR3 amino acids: CAISPEGSGELFF.

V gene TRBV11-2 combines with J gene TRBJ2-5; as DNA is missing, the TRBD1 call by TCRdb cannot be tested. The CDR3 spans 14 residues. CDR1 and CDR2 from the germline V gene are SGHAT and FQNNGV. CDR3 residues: CASSPGTGLETQYF.

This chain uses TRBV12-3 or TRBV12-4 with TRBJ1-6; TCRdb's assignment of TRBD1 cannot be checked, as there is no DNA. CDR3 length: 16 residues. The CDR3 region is CASTNDRAFYNSPLHF.

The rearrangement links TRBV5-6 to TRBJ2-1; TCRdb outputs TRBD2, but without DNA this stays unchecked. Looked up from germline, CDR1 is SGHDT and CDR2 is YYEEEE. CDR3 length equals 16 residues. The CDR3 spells CASIILAGVSYNEQFF.

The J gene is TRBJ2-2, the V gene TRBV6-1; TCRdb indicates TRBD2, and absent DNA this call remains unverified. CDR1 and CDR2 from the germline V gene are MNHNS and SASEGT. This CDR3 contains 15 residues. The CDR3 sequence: CASSPSGSGTGELFF.

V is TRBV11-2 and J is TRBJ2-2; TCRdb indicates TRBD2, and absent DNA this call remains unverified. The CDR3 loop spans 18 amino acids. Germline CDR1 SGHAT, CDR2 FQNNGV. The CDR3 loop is CASSLSRLGLGSTGELFF.

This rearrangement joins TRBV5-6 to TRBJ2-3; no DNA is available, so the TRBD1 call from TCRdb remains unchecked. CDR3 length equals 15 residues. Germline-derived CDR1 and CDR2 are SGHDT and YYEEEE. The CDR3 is CASSSWAGDVDTQYF.

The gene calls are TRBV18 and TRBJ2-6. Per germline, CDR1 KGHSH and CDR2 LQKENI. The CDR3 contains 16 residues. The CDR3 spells CASSPSFRSGANVLTF.

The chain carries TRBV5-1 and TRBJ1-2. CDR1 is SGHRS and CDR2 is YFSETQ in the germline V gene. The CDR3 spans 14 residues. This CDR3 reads CASSSERGNYGYTF.

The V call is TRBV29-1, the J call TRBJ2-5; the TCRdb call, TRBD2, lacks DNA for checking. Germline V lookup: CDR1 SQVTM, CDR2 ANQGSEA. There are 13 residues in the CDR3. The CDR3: CSLRGRAVETQYF.

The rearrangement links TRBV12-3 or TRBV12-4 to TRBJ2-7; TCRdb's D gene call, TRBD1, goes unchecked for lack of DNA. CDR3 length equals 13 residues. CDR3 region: CASSLGVGAEQYF.